What follows is one TCR beta chain and its context. Its antigen is undetermined. The CDR3 consists of 15 residues. Germline lookup yields CDR1 MNHNS and CDR2 SASEGT. The sample belongs to a study of T cells expressing NK-cell markers. Turning to the study itself: From sorted CD3+CD56+NKG2C+, CD3+CD56+NKG2C- and CD3+CD56-NKG2C+ T cells came the TCR beta repertoires.

Study observations and caveats: Expanded NKG2C+ T cell clones had unclear HCMV specificity. Dominant NKG2C+ clonotypes were found to form about 1.0-8% of CD8+ T cells in six donors.

Scientists made TCR beta cDNA using 5'RACE template switching with UMIs. Each CDR3 protein gets one entry in TCRdb, which reprocessed the 5' RACE reads and gives no DNA. The sample includes some 340,000 distinct CDR3 sequences. The sequencing input was blood T cells: a sorted CD56 or NKG2C T cell subset, CD4+ or CD8+ T cells, or bulk PBMC T cells (not recorded which). This TCR derives from a man aged 18 to 70 in good health. The chain recombines TRBV6-1 with TRBJ1-3. CDR3 region: CASSNAGSSGNTIYF.